This T cell receptor beta chain appears in the sequencing data of a study of T cell responses to AZD1222 COVID-19 vaccine. Germline V CDR1 and CDR2: LGHNA, YSLEER. This CDR3 is 15 amino acids long. V lost 3 bases to trimming and J lost 0 bases, with 12 bases between them. Profiling relied on immunoSEQ multiplex PCR, and the TCRdb table lists in-frame clones only, not all of them. The repertoire holds just under 90,000 clones, roughly 88% seen once, with 4.5% to 6% in the top ten. Study-wide results and caveats: Spike-specific TCR repertoires showed rising breadth and depth after two AZD1222 doses. Regions 160-218 and 743-854 dominated among vaccine-associated CD4 TCRs spanning spike. The donors showed a predominance of white British ancestry and of females, with possible underestimation of clonal diversity.

Comment on this clone: Antigen: not known.

This TCR derives from an adult in good health. This material consisted of peripheral blood, taken on day 0 of AZD1222 vaccination. The chain uses TRBV4-3 and TRBJ2-7; TRBD1 might be the D (7 bases). The chain's CDR3 is CASSQEGQISYEQYF. CDR3 coding DNA: TGCGCCAGCAGCCAGGAGGGACAGATCTCCTACGAGCAGTACTTC.